Below, 30 T cell receptor beta chains from the same sample are listed, as sequenced in a study of cytomegalovirus exposure and HLA in healthy donors. The study ran its PCR with 60 Vbeta and 13 Jbeta primers. TCRdb keeps only in-frame clones here, not all; method: immunoSEQ multiplex PCR. The data hold some 100,000 clones, with 60% to 80% observed a single time. Sequenced sample: PBMCs. These receptors were obtained from a man aged 50-60 years in good health and CMV-seropositive.

CDR3 nucleotides: TGTGCCAGCAGTGACACCTACGAGCAGTACTTC. This codes for CASSDTYEQYF. The chain carries TRBV6-1 and TRBJ2-7, with no clear D. V dropped 3 bases and J dropped 2 bases, with 2 bases sitting between them. CDR1 is MNHNS, CDR2 SASEGT, per germline. This CDR3 comprises 11 residues.

The rearrangement joins TRBV6-5 to TRBJ2-7; possible D gene TRBD1, 5 bases. V gave up 0 bases and J gave up 0 bases, with 9 bases separating them. In germline, CDR1 is MNHEY, CDR2 SVGAGI. The CDR3 is 15 amino acids. The CDR3 protein is CASSYSEQDSYEQYF. The CDR3 coding sequence is TGTGCCAGCAGTTACTCGGAACAGGACTCCTACGAGCAGTACTTC.

The chain recombines TRBV9 with TRBJ2-2, with D possibly matching TRBD2 (7 bases). The CDR3 spans 17 residues. Germline values: CDR1 SGDLS, CDR2 YYNGEE. V lost 0 bases to trimming and J lost 3 bases, with 15 bases between them. CDR3 in amino acids: CASSVEEGGGYTGELFF. DNA of the CDR3: TGTGCCAGCAGCGTAGAGGAGGGAGGGGGATACACCGGGGAGCTGTTTTTT.

The genes are TRBV19 and TRBJ2-3; D might be TRBD1 (6 bases). V lost 5 bases and J 3 bases, leaving 9 bases between the germline ends. Germline loops: CDR1 LNHDA, CDR2 SQIVND (reference sequence). The CDR3 runs 13 residues. CDR3 in DNA: TGTGCCAGTAGTGGGACATGGACAGATACGCAGTATTTT. It translates to CASSGTWTDTQYF.

This clone was detected a few times. The chain joins TRBV18 to TRBJ1-1; 7 bases are shared with TRBD1. Germline CDR1 reads KGHSH; CDR2 reads LQKENI. This CDR3 spans 14 amino acids. Germline trimming cut 0 bases from V and 4 bases from J; bases unmatched to any gene: 2. Written as DNA, the CDR3 is TGTGCCAGCTCACCACCGACAGGGAGCACTGAAGCTTTCTTT. It codes for CASSPPTGSTEAFF.

J is TRBJ1-6 and V is TRBV9; 8 bases align to TRBD1. This CDR3 has 15 residues. Trimming at V came to 2 bases and at J to 6 bases, leaving 4 bases not matched to a gene. Germline CDR1 is SGDLS and CDR2 is YYNGEE. CDR3 DNA: TGTGCCAGCAGCGTGTCCGGGACAGGTAATTCACCCCTCCACTTT. This gives the protein CASSVSGTGNSPLHF.

This clone came up once. V is TRBV11-2 and J is TRBJ1-4; D is uncertain. V gave up 0 bases and J gave up 11 bases, with 10 bases separating them. Germline CDR1 is SGHAT and CDR2 is FQNNGV. The CDR3 has 13 residues. CDR3 coding DNA: TGTGCCAGCAGCTTAGAGGAGGAAGGTAAACTGTTTTTT. This sequence encodes CASSLEEEGKLFF.

The chain links TRBV10-3 to TRBJ2-1; TRBD1 aligns across 7 bases. Germline assignment: CDR1 ENHRY and CDR2 SYGVKD. J was trimmed by 2 bases and V by 10 bases; bases with no gene match: 2. The CDR3 covers 12 residues. This CDR3 reads CATGQTYNEQFF. In DNA, the CDR3 is TGTGCCACGGGACAGACCTACAATGAGCAGTTCTTC.

This sequence joins TRBV2 and TRBJ1-1; maybe TRBD1 (6 bases). The germline V and J ends were trimmed by 4 bases and 7 bases, with 10 bases remaining between them. This CDR3 region has 12 residues. Germline CDR1 reads SNHLY; CDR2 reads FYNNEI. This chain's CDR3 is CASSAGQFEAFF. DNA of the CDR3: TGTGCCAGCAGTGCCGGACAGTTTGAAGCTTTCTTT.

This clone was recorded a few times. The V gene is TRBV19, the J gene TRBJ1-2; 7 nucleotides match TRBD1. The CDR3 runs to 13 residues. V was pared by 5 bases and J by 5 bases, with 5 bases of the junction left unmatched. Germline CDR1 LNHDA, CDR2 SQIVND (reference sequence). The CDR3 nucleotides read TGTGCCAGTAGTTCGACAGGGAGATATGGCTACACCTTC. This sequence encodes CASSSTGRYGYTF.

The rearrangement uses TRBV5-1 and TRBJ2-1; possibly TRBD1 for D (6 bases). The V and J ends lost 10 bases and 7 bases respectively, with 21 bases between them. The CDR3 totals 14 residues. Germline V gene lookup returns CDR1 SGHRS and CDR2 YFSETQ. The CDR3 loop is CASGVGVSWNEQFF. In DNA form, the CDR3 reads TGCGCCTCAGGGGTGGGGGTTTCATGGAATGAGCAGTTCTTC. Based on the CDR3 plus reference TRBV5-1 and TRBJ2-1, the full variable domain is KAGVTQTPRYLIKTRGQQVTLSCSPISGHRSVSWYQQTPGQGLQFLFEYFSETQRNKGNFPGRFSGRQFSNSRSEMNVSTLELGDSALYLCASGVGVSWNEQFFGPGTRLTVL.

This clone occurred a few times. The rearrangement joins TRBV2 to TRBJ2-5; D might be TRBD2 (6 bases). V lost 6 bases to trimming and J lost 3 bases, with 11 bases between them. Germline V gene sequence: CDR1 SNHLY, CDR2 FYNNEI. The CDR3 contains 13 residues. CDR3: CASRTGTEETQYF. The CDR3 region has the DNA TGTGCCAGCAGGACCGGGACTGAAGAGACCCAGTACTTC.

V and J are TRBV11-3 and TRBJ2-7; TRBD2 aligns across 9 bases. The germline V gene encodes CDR1 SGHNT and CDR2 YENEEA. This CDR3 region has 14 residues. Germline trimming cut 5 bases from V and 6 bases from J; bases unmatched to any gene: 8. The CDR3 here is CASSHSRAGGEQYF. The DNA of the CDR3 is TGTGCCAGCAGCCACTCCCGAGCGGGGGGCGAGCAGTACTTC.

Points on this clone: The sample carries other DNA sequences with the same CDR3. This sequence joins TRBV18 and TRBJ2-7; TRBD2 matches at 8 bases. Germline V CDR1 and CDR2: KGHSH, LQKENI. The CDR3 runs to 14 residues. With 3 bases clipped from V and 2 bases from J, the junction kept 3 bases outside the gene matches. CDR3 sequence: CASSPTGGPYEQYF. As DNA, the CDR3 is TGTGCCAGCTCACCGACGGGAGGGCCCTACGAGCAGTACTTC.

The chain's CDR3 is CASSLAGRDQPQHF. DNA of the CDR3: TGTGCCAGCAGCTTAGCAGGGAGGGATCAGCCCCAGCATTTT. The chain links TRBV13 to TRBJ1-5; D is possibly TRBD1 (5 bases). Germline values: CDR1 PRHDT, CDR2 FYEKMQ (reference sequence). The CDR3 contains 14 residues. Trimming cost V 1 base and J 5 bases, with 9 bases left between them. Filled out from reference TRBV13 and TRBJ1-5, the complete variable domain reads AAGVIQSPRHLIKEKRETATLKCYPIPRHDTVYWYQQGPGQDPQFLISFYEKMQSDKGSIPDRFSAQQFSDYHSELNMSSLELGDSALYFCASSLAGRDQPQHFGDGTRLSIL.

V and J are TRBV29-1 and TRBJ2-5; tentative D call: TRBD1 (5 bases). In germline, CDR1 is SQVTM, CDR2 ANQGSEA. The CDR3 covers 12 residues. The V gene lost 5 bases and the J gene lost 5 bases, with 12 bases spanning the gap. CDR3 coding DNA: TGCAGCGTTCAGGCAGGGTTTGAGACCCAGTACTTC. It codes for CSVQAGFETQYF.

In DNA form, the CDR3 reads TGTGCCAGCAGTTTCGGGGGTAGATACAATGAGCAGTTCTTC. Amino acids: CASSFGGRYNEQFF. The chain employs TRBV27 and TRBJ2-1; weak D call: TRBD2 (6 bases). Per the germline V gene, CDR1 is MNHEY and CDR2 is SMNVEV (reference sequence). The CDR3 runs to 14 residues. V lost 3 bases and J lost 4, with 10 bases in between.

The chain combines TRBV6-1 with TRBJ2-1; 7 nucleotides agree with TRBD1. Per the germline V gene, CDR1 is MNHNS and CDR2 is SASEGT. This CDR3 contains 16 residues. Trimming cost V 4 bases and J 0 bases; bases outside gene matches: 6. CDR3 amino acids: CASSADRVSSYNEQFF. The CDR3 nucleotides are TGTGCCAGCAGTGCCGACAGGGTCAGCTCCTACAATGAGCAGTTCTTC.

This rearrangement joins TRBV9 to TRBJ2-7; perhaps TRBD2 as D (6 bases). Germline values: CDR1 SGDLS, CDR2 YYNGEE. The length of the CDR3 is 15 residues. V gave up 0 bases and J gave up 4 bases, with 14 bases separating them. The CDR3 coding sequence is TGTGCCAGCAGCGTAGGTCCGGGAGAGCAGTACGAGCAGTACTTC. Its translation is CASSVGPGEQYEQYF.

Details on this clone: The junction differs from germline at one of its ends, possibly a read error. This sequence joins TRBV6-1 and TRBJ2-1; D possibly corresponds to TRBD2 (6 bases). The CDR3 sequence is 13 residues long. Germline CDR1 reads MNHNS; CDR2 reads SASEGT. The CDR3 sequence is CAGRQRADNEQFF. DNA of the CDR3: TGTGCCGGCAGACAGCGGGCCGACAATGAGCAGTTCTTC.

V is TRBV9 and J is TRBJ2-2, with 13 bases that match TRBD2. CDR3 length: 17 amino acids. The J segment lost 5 bases and the V segment lost 0 bases, leaving 4 bases of the junction unmatched. CDR1 is SGDLS and CDR2 is YYNGEE in the germline V gene. CDR3 sequence: CASSVAPTSGRTGELFF. The CDR3 region has the DNA TGTGCCAGCAGCGTAGCCCCGACTAGCGGGAGGACCGGGGAGCTGTTTTTT.

The CDR3 bases are TGCGCCAGCAGCCAGCAGGGGGTCTCGGAGACCCAGTACTTC. This codes for CASSQQGVSETQYF. The V gene is TRBV5-1, the J gene TRBJ2-5; 7 bases line up with TRBD1. Losses at the gene ends were 4 bases for V and 5 bases for J; bases not matched to a gene: 8. The germline V gene has CDR1 SGHRS and CDR2 YFSETQ. CDR3 length: 14 amino acids.

The DNA for the CDR3 is TGTGCCAGCAGTGAAAGGGGGGGTAGCACAGATACGCAGTATTTT. It specifies CASSERGGSTDTQYF. The genes are TRBV6-1 and TRBJ2-3; tentative D call: TRBD2 (7 bases). The V gene lost 2 bases and the J gene lost 0 bases, with 9 bases spanning the gap. The CDR3 is 15 amino acids. Germline CDR1 MNHNS, CDR2 SASEGT.

The chain recombines TRBV28 with TRBJ2-2; no firm D call. Germline values: CDR1 MDHEN, CDR2 SYDVKM. The CDR3 length is 12 residues. The V end was cut by 6 bases, the J end by 7 bases, with 9 bases between. The CDR3 DNA reads as TGTGCCAGCAGCCCGAGTAGCGGGGAGCTGTTTTTT. Residues: CASSPSSGELFF. The full variable domain, in which reference TRBV28 and TRBJ2-2 provide the parts outside the CDR3, is DVKVTQSSRYLVKRTGEKVFLECVQDMDHENMFWYRQDPGLGLRLIYFSYDVKMKEKGDIPEGYSVSREKKERFSLILESASTNQTSMYLCASSPSSGELFFGEGSRLTVL.

The genes are TRBV6-5 and TRBJ1-5; 7 nucleotides line up with TRBD1. This CDR3 is 13 amino acids long. Losses at the gene ends were 4 bases for V and 6 bases for J; bases not matched to a gene: 3. Germline V lookup: CDR1 MNHEY, CDR2 SVGAGI. The CDR3 region has the DNA TGTGCCAGCAGTTCCGGGACAGCTCAGCCCCAGCATTTT. Its protein product is CASSSGTAQPQHF.

The CDR3 nucleotides read TGCGCCAGCAGCGAACCCGGGGAGACCCAGTACTTC. Amino acid sequence: CASSEPGETQYF. The chain links TRBV5-1 to TRBJ2-5; no clear D. The CDR3 covers 12 residues. Trimming took off 4 bases at V and 5 bases at J, with 9 bases between the two ends. The germline V gene encodes CDR1 SGHRS and CDR2 YFSETQ.

A few counts support this clone. The rearrangement joins TRBV5-8 to TRBJ2-7, with a weak D call TRBD2 (6 bases). Per germline, CDR1 SGHTS and CDR2 YDEGEE. V was pared by 6 bases and J by 6 bases, with 19 bases between. This CDR3 is 14 amino acids long. The CDR3 bases are TGTGCCAGCACCCCTTTGGTGGGGGGATCCGAGCAGTACTTC. This gives the protein CASTPLVGGSEQYF. The full variable domain, in which reference TRBV5-8 and TRBJ2-7 provide the parts outside the CDR3, is EAGVTQSPTHLIKTRGQQATLRCSPISGHTSVYWYQQALGLGLQFLLWYDEGEERNRGNFPPRFSGRQFPNYSSELNVNALELEDSALYLCASTPLVGGSEQYFGPGTRLTVT.

The chain joins TRBV4-3 to TRBJ2-5; D unclear. CDR3 size: 15 residues. The germline CDR1 and CDR2 sequences are LGHNA and YSLEER. The germline V and J ends were trimmed by 4 bases and 4 bases, with 16 bases remaining between them. CDR3 sequence: CASSPYLTPPETQYF. DNA of the CDR3: TGCGCCAGCAGCCCTTACCTGACACCTCCAGAGACCCAGTACTTC.

V usage is TRBV7-9 and J usage is TRBJ2-7; 13 positions agree with TRBD2. V shed 4 bases and J 2 bases; nucleotides not matched to a gene: 5. Germline assignment: CDR1 SEHNR and CDR2 FQNEAQ (reference sequence). The CDR3 totals 16 residues. The CDR3 bases are TGTGCCAGCAGCTCGCGGACTAGCGGGAGCCCCTACGAGCAGTACTTC. This translates into CASSSRTSGSPYEQYF.

The chain carries TRBV5-1 and TRBJ2-7; 10 positions agree with TRBD1. CDR1 SGHRS and CDR2 YFSETQ come from the germline V gene. J was trimmed by 4 bases and V by 4 bases; bases with no gene match: 5. The CDR3 covers 14 residues. The DNA for the CDR3 is TGCGCCAGCAGCCACGGGACAGGGGTGTACGAGCAGTACTTC. The encoded protein is CASSHGTGVYEQYF. The full variable domain, rest sourced from reference TRBV5-1 and TRBJ2-7, is KAGVTQTPRYLIKTRGQQVTLSCSPISGHRSVSWYQQTPGQGLQFLFEYFSETQRNKGNFPGRFSGRQFSNSRSEMNVSTLELGDSALYLCASSHGTGVYEQYFGPGTRLTVT.